Given below is one TCR beta chain in context. Its antigen is as yet unknown. The data are from a study of blood T cells in healthy people across ages. A second PCR, run for about 7 to 11 cycles, used a sample-barcoded 5' primer plus a J-beta primer mix. Via MiXCR, TCRdb re-called the 5' RACE reads, giving one row per CDR3 protein. The sample lists 600,000 to 800,000 distinct CDR3 sequences; roughly half were seen once. Whole-study results and caveats: CMV status of donors was unknown, possibly confounding expanded clonotype changes.

The CDR3 spans 14 residues. The junction had 7 bases not matched to a gene; V was cut back by 5 bases and J by 4 bases. Per germline, CDR1 DFQATT and CDR2 SNEGSKA (reference sequence). The receptor comes from an elderly woman in good health. Specimen: blood. The chain has TRBV20-1 and TRBJ2-3, with 9 positions matching TRBD1. The CDR3 DNA follows: TGCAGTGCTCGGGACAGGGAGTTTTCAGATACGCAGTATTTT. The encoded protein is CSARDREFSDTQYF.